This entry lists 26 T cell receptor beta chains sequenced from one sample in a study of cytomegalovirus exposure and HLA in healthy donors. Both 60 Vbeta primers and 13 Jbeta primers went into the PCR. The data were produced by immunoSEQ multiplex PCR, yet TCRdb's version contains in-frame clones alone and is incomplete. The table lists 150,000 to 200,000 clones, about three quarters of them singletons. Specimen: PBMCs. The source of these receptors is a girl under 18 in good health and CMV-seronegative.

This clone was counted a few times. This chain joins TRBV11-3 and TRBJ2-6; 7 bases map to TRBD1. Germline V gene sequence: CDR1 SGHNT, CDR2 YENEEA. The CDR3 spans 16 residues. Trimming took 5 bases from V and 2 from J; bases not matched to a gene: 6. The CDR3 DNA sequence: TGTGCCAGCAGCCCCGGGACAGCCACTGGGGCCAACGTCCTGACTTTC. Translating gives CASSPGTATGANVLTF.

J is TRBJ2-7 and V is TRBV15; 8 bases map to TRBD1. The germline V gene has CDR1 LNHNV and CDR2 YYDKDF (reference sequence). The J segment lost 6 bases and the V segment lost 6 bases, leaving 13 bases of the junction unmatched. CDR3 length: 15 amino acids. This chain's CDR3 is CATRTAGQAYGEQYF. CDR3 nucleotide sequence: TGTGCCACCAGGACCGCGGGACAGGCCTACGGCGAGCAGTACTTC.

This clone was seen only a few times. This rearrangement joins TRBV9 to TRBJ1-2; D is perhaps TRBD1 (6 bases). In germline, CDR1 is SGDLS, CDR2 YYNGEE. This CDR3 spans 14 amino acids. V was shortened by 4 bases and J by 0 bases, with 10 bases between the two germline ends. CDR3 loop: CASSPRDTNYGYTF. The CDR3 bases are TGTGCCAGCAGCCCTAGGGACACTAACTATGGCTACACCTTC.

The chain links TRBV7-4 to TRBJ1-5, with a possible D match to TRBD1 (6 bases). V was clipped by 3 bases and J by 11 bases, with 26 bases between them. CDR1 SGHVT and CDR2 SQSDAQ come from the germline V gene. The CDR3 is 17 amino acids. CDR3 amino acids: CASSLDGVGTLEGTQHF. The CDR3 region has the DNA TGTGCCAGCAGCTTGGACGGGGTAGGGACACTCGAGGGGACCCAGCATTTT.

The chain couples TRBV2 to TRBJ1-5; D is possibly TRBD1 (6 bases). Germline V gene sequence: CDR1 SNHLY, CDR2 FYNNEI. The CDR3 contains 14 residues. Trimming took off 5 bases at V and 7 bases at J, with 15 bases between the two ends. As DNA, the CDR3 is TGTGCCAGCAGTCTCCGGGACATAGAACAGCCCCAGCATTTT. Translated, it gives CASSLRDIEQPQHF.

This clone has more than one count but fewer than ten. The chain uses TRBV5-4 and TRBJ2-2, with 9 bases matching TRBD1. Germline V gene sequence: CDR1 SGHNT, CDR2 YYREEE (reference sequence). The length of the CDR3 is 16 residues. J gave up 5 bases and V 4 bases, and 9 bases lay outside the gene matches. Here the CDR3 DNA reads TGTGCCAGCAGCCCCCCCGGGACAGGGAGAACCGGGGAGCTGTTTTTT. Its protein is CASSPPGTGRTGELFF.

The rearrangement uses TRBV5-1 and TRBJ1-2, with 7 bases aligning to TRBD1. The CDR3 runs to 16 residues. The J segment lost 4 bases and the V segment lost 2 bases, leaving 11 bases of the junction unmatched. Germline CDR1 is SGHRS and CDR2 is YFSETQ. In DNA, the CDR3 is TGCGCCAGCAGCTTTGGTCCGGGACAGTCGTCCTATGGCTACACCTTC. Protein: CASSFGPGQSSYGYTF.

V and J are TRBV7-9 and TRBJ1-2; tentative D call: TRBD1 (5 bases). CDR1 and CDR2 (germline): SEHNR, FQNEAQ (reference sequence). The germline V and J ends were trimmed by 3 bases and 4 bases, with 15 bases remaining between them. The CDR3 extends over 15 amino acids. This CDR3 is CASSFEGRGFYGYTF. CDR3 bases: TGTGCCAGCAGCTTTGAGGGGAGGGGTTTCTATGGCTACACCTTC. Full variable domain (missing parts from reference TRBV7-9 and TRBJ1-2): DTGVSQNPRHKITKRGQNVTFRCDPISEHNRLYWYRQTLGQGPEFLTYFQNEAQLEKSRLLSDRFSAERPKGSFSTLEIQRTEQGDSAMYLCASSFEGRGFYGYTFGSGTRLTVV.

The gene calls are TRBV7-9 and TRBJ2-3; TRBD2 agrees at 11 bases. CDR1 SEHNR and CDR2 FQNEAQ come from the germline V gene (reference sequence). This CDR3 is 15 amino acids long. The junction had 1 base not matched to a gene; V was cut back by 5 bases and J by 0 bases. CDR3 DNA sequence: TGTGCCAGCAGCCCTAGCGGGGGGAGCACAGATACGCAGTATTTT. Amino acids: CASSPSGGSTDTQYF. The variable domain in full, with the rest retrieved from reference TRBV7-9 and TRBJ2-3, is DTGVSQNPRHKITKRGQNVTFRCDPISEHNRLYWYRQTLGQGPEFLTYFQNEAQLEKSRLLSDRFSAERPKGSFSTLEIQRTEQGDSAMYLCASSPSGGSTDTQYFGPGTRLTVL.

The chain has TRBV7-9 and TRBJ2-5; TRBD1 might be the D (6 bases). Trimming stripped 0 bases from V and 0 bases from J, with 11 bases between. The V gene's germline CDR1 is SEHNR and CDR2 FQNEAQ (reference sequence). The CDR3 runs 16 residues. The CDR3 region is CASSLAGGLYQETQYF. CDR3 sequence (DNA): TGTGCCAGCAGCTTAGCAGGGGGTCTGTACCAAGAGACCCAGTACTTC.

As regards this clone: The sample carries other DNA sequences with the same CDR3. The chain uses TRBV9 and TRBJ1-5; possibly TRBD1 for D (5 bases). Germline-derived CDR1 and CDR2 are SGDLS and YYNGEE. V lost 0 bases and J lost 1, with 8 bases in between. There are 15 residues in the CDR3. The CDR3: CASSVDGGSNQPQHF. CDR3 in DNA: TGTGCCAGCAGCGTAGACGGGGGAAGCAATCAGCCCCAGCATTTT. The variable domain in full, completed from reference TRBV9 and TRBJ1-5, reads DSGVTQTPKHLITATGQRVTLRCSPRSGDLSVYWYQQSLDQGLQFLIQYYNGEERAKGNILERFSAQQFPDLHSELNLSSLELGDSALYFCASSVDGGSNQPQHFGDGTRLSIL.

This clone was observed a single time. The V call is TRBV5-1, the J call TRBJ2-7, with 7 bases fitting TRBD2. V trimming: 0 bases; J trimming: 3 bases; junction bases outside the gene matches: 3. Germline V gene lookup returns CDR1 SGHRS and CDR2 YFSETQ. The CDR3 runs to 14 residues. The CDR3: CASSLGAGIYEQYF. The CDR3 DNA sequence: TGCGCCAGCAGCTTGGGAGCGGGGATCTACGAGCAGTACTTC.

The CDR3 bases are TGTGCCAGCGGGAGGGGGTTTGAAAAACTGTTTTTT. Protein sequence: CASGRGFEKLFF. This sequence joins TRBV7-2 and TRBJ1-4, with D possibly matching TRBD1 (6 bases). The CDR3 runs to 12 residues. Trimming removed 8 bases from V and 7 bases from J, with 11 bases in between. Germline CDR1 reads SGHTA; CDR2 reads FQGNSA.

The chain links TRBV4-1 to TRBJ1-1; D uncertain. Germline V CDR1 and CDR2: MGHRA, YSYEKL. This CDR3 has 15 amino acids. Trimming stripped 4 bases from V and 1 base from J, with 13 bases between. CDR3 sequence reads: CASSPSTARNTEAFF. As DNA, the CDR3 is TGCGCCAGCAGCCCCTCTACAGCACGGAACACTGAAGCTTTCTTT.

The chain links TRBV29-1 to TRBJ2-7; 7 nucleotides agree with TRBD2. Germline V gives CDR1 SQVTM, CDR2 ANQGSEA. The CDR3 consists of 13 residues. The J segment lost 4 bases and the V segment lost 2 bases, leaving 5 bases of the junction unmatched. Here the CDR3 reads CSVEWGGDYEQYF. Here the CDR3 DNA reads TGCAGCGTTGAATGGGGAGGGGATTACGAGCAGTACTTC.

The chain joins TRBV5-1 to TRBJ2-5; D is unclear. CDR3 size: 12 residues. CDR1 and CDR2 from the germline V gene are SGHRS and YFSETQ. V was cut by 4 bases and J by 2 bases, with 6 bases left in between. CDR3 DNA: TGCGCCAGCAGCGCTGAGCAAGAGACCCAGTACTTC. As protein: CASSAEQETQYF.

This chain links TRBV4-1 with TRBJ1-2, with D possibly matching TRBD1 (6 bases). Trimming took 1 base from V and 3 from J, leaving 9 bases between them. CDR1 and CDR2 (germline): MGHRA, YSYEKL. The length of the CDR3 is 14 residues. In nucleotides, the CDR3 is TGCGCCAGCAGCCAAGGGACAGCACACTATGGCTACACCTTC. Translating it yields CASSQGTAHYGYTF.

The chain recombines TRBV6-5 with TRBJ1-6; D remains ambiguous. Trimming removed 6 bases at V and 10 bases at J, with 13 bases between. This CDR3 spans 13 amino acids. CDR1 is MNHEY, CDR2 SVGAGI, per germline. The CDR3 spells CASRDLAGSPLHF. DNA of the CDR3: TGTGCCAGCAGGGATCTCGCGGGATCACCCCTCCACTTT.

The V and J genes are TRBV10-1 and TRBJ2-5, with unresolved D. The V end lost 6 bases, the J end lost 5 bases, and 13 bases lay between the germline ends. This CDR3 region has 13 residues. Germline V CDR1 and CDR2: WNHNN, SYGVQD (reference sequence). This chain's CDR3 is CASSLEPEETQYF. The CDR3, as DNA: TGCGCCAGCAGCTTAGAGCCGGAGGAGACCCAGTACTTC.

The chain couples TRBV29-1 to TRBJ1-2, with D perhaps matching TRBD1 (5 bases). This CDR3 has 13 residues. V was trimmed by 7 bases and J by 4 bases, leaving 16 bases between them. In germline, CDR1 is SQVTM, CDR2 ANQGSEA. DNA for the CDR3: TGCAGCGCTAGGGGCCTAACCTTCTATGGCTACACCTTC. Translation: CSARGLTFYGYTF. The full variable domain, with the rest looked up from reference TRBV29-1 and TRBJ1-2, is SAVISQKPSRDICQRGTSLTIQCQVDSQVTMMFWYRQQPGQSLTLIATANQGSEATYESGFVIDKFPISRPNLTFSTLTVSNMSPEDSSIYLCSARGLTFYGYTFGSGTRLTVV.

The chain employs TRBV13 and TRBJ2-7; a weak D match, TRBD2 (5 bases). Germline V lookup: CDR1 PRHDT, CDR2 FYEKMQ (reference sequence). The V end lost 0 bases, the J end lost 0 bases, and 15 bases lay between the germline ends. The CDR3 has 17 amino acids. CDR3 protein: CASSLGRWRGSSYEQYF. The CDR3 DNA is TGTGCCAGCAGCTTAGGCCGGTGGAGAGGGAGCTCCTACGAGCAGTACTTC.

V is TRBV19 and J is TRBJ2-7; D not resolved. This CDR3 has 13 residues. Per germline, CDR1 LNHDA and CDR2 SQIVND (reference sequence). V gave up 3 bases and J gave up 8 bases, with 14 bases separating them. The CDR3 DNA sequence: TGTGCCAGTAGTATCGGAGTAGTTAACCAGCAGTACTTC. Translation gives CASSIGVVNQQYF.

This clone came up once. The gene calls are TRBV5-4 and TRBJ2-7, with D possibly TRBD1 on 5 matching bases. Trimming left V 0 bases short and J 7 bases short, with 11 bases between. This CDR3 has 13 amino acids. Germline-derived CDR1 and CDR2 are SGHNT and YYREEE (reference sequence). CDR3 loop: CASSLVDIREQYF. The DNA for the CDR3 is TGTGCCAGCAGCTTGGTGGACATTCGGGAGCAGTACTTC.

The rearrangement uses TRBV6-6 and TRBJ2-7, with a possible D match to TRBD2 (5 bases). The germline CDR1 and CDR2 sequences are MNHNY and SVGAGI (reference sequence). Trimming removed 0 bases at V and 3 bases at J, with 9 bases between. The CDR3 sequence is 14 residues long. The CDR3 is CASSYSAGSYEQYF. The CDR3 nucleotides are TGTGCCAGCAGTTACTCGGCGGGCAGCTACGAGCAGTACTTC.

V gene TRBV5-1 combines with J gene TRBJ1-2; TRBD1 aligns across 7 bases. Looked up from germline, CDR1 is SGHRS and CDR2 is YFSETQ. Losses at the gene ends were 0 bases for V and 4 bases for J; bases not matched to a gene: 3. This CDR3 has 14 amino acids. The CDR3: CASSLDGTAYGYTF. CDR3 nucleotides: TGCGCCAGCAGCTTGGACGGGACAGCCTATGGCTACACCTTC.

This clone was detected only a few times. V usage is TRBV25-1 and J usage is TRBJ2-2; possible D gene TRBD1, 6 bases. CDR1 and CDR2 (germline): MGHDK, SYGVNS. CDR3 size: 12 residues. Trimming took off 10 bases at V and 5 bases at J, with 11 bases between the two ends. CDR3 coding DNA: TGTGCCACCCTTCAGGGGACCGGGGAGCTGTTTTTT. Protein product: CATLQGTGELFF.